The rows below give T cell receptor beta chains drawn from one sample of a study of CD8+ T cells in alopecia areata. Repertoires were generated with immunoSEQ multiplex PCR, while TCRdb's copy carries only in-frame clones and drops some. Of under 350,000 clones in the sample, about 62% were seen once. The sample here was CD4+ T cells sorted from blood, taken at week 24, from a patient treated with tofacitinib. All receptors derive from a human donor with alopecia areata. Both conserved end residues are part of each CDR3. A D gene is named only where the DNA matches it firmly.

j_call: TRBJ2-5; v_call: TRBV5-1; cdr3_length: 11; d_call: NA; cdr3_aa: CASSVQETQYF
j_call: TRBJ2-7; v_call: TRBV7-2; cdr3_length: 16; d_call: TRBD2; cdr3_aa: CASSSQTSGGRYEQYF
j_call: TRBJ2-5; v_call: TRBV20-1; cdr3_length: 10; d_call: NA; cdr3_aa: CSARRETQYF
j_call: TRBJ2-7; v_call: TRBV7-2; cdr3_length: 13; d_call: NA; cdr3_aa: CASSSQSSYEQYF
j_call: TRBJ2-3; v_call: TRBV7-9; cdr3_length: 12; d_call: NA; cdr3_aa: CASSRGTDTQYF
j_call: TRBJ1-2; v_call: TRBV7-9; cdr3_length: 13; d_call: NA; cdr3_aa: CASSLAGLYGYTF
j_call: TRBJ1-4; v_call: TRBV9; cdr3_length: 15; d_call: NA; cdr3_aa: CASSVSSIPNEKLFF
j_call: TRBJ1-2; v_call: TRBV23-1; cdr3_length: 17; d_call: TRBD1; cdr3_aa: CASSQCSQGAGGYGYTF
j_call: TRBJ2-1; v_call: TRBV29-1; cdr3_length: 16; d_call: TRBD2; cdr3_aa: CSVDRGLGGGAHEQFF
j_call: TRBJ1-5; v_call: TRBV27; cdr3_length: 14; d_call: NA; cdr3_aa: CASSSGRLNQPQHF
j_call: TRBJ1-1; v_call: TRBV4-3; cdr3_length: 14; d_call: TRBD1; cdr3_aa: CASSFRTGGEEAFF
j_call: TRBJ2-3; v_call: TRBV30; cdr3_length: 15; d_call: NA; cdr3_aa: CAWSVSGGLPDTQYF
j_call: TRBJ1-6; v_call: TRBV7-2; cdr3_length: 16; d_call: NA; cdr3_aa: CASSLGTSSYNSPLHF
j_call: TRBJ1-5; v_call: TRBV30; cdr3_length: 14; d_call: TRBD1; cdr3_aa: CAWSVGQFNQPQHF
j_call: TRBJ1-5; v_call: TRBV7-9; cdr3_length: 13; d_call: NA; cdr3_aa: CASSLVRDQPQHF